This T cell receptor (beta chain) came from a study of control samples from healthy donors and cancer patients. Only a few counts were recorded for this clone. The protocol was immunoSEQ multiplex PCR, while the TCRdb copy is restricted to in-frame clones and leaves out a portion. The data hold fewer than 250,000 clones, with about 91% observed a single time. This TCR derives from a man under 40 in good health. The material sequenced was blood.

Written as DNA, the CDR3 is TGTGCCTGGAGGGCGACAGTGAACACTGAAGCTTTCTTT. As protein: CAWRATVNTEAFF. The chain uses TRBV30 and TRBJ1-1; weak D call: TRBD1 (5 bases). This CDR3 spans 13 amino acids. The germline V and J ends were trimmed by 3 bases and 0 bases, with 8 bases remaining between them. Germline lookup yields CDR1 GTSNPN and CDR2 SVGIG (reference sequence).